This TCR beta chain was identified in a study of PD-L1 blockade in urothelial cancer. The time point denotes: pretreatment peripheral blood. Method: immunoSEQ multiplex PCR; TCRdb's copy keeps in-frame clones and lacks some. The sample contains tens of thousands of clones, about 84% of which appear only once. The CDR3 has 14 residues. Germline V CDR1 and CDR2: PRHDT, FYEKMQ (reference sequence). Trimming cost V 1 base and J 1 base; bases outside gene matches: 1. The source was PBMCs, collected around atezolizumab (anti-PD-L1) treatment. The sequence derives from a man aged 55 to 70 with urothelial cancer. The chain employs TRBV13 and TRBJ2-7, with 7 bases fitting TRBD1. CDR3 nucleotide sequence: TGTGCCAGCAGCTTAGCGGGACAGTCCTACGAGCAGTACTTC. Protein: CASSLAGQSYEQYF.